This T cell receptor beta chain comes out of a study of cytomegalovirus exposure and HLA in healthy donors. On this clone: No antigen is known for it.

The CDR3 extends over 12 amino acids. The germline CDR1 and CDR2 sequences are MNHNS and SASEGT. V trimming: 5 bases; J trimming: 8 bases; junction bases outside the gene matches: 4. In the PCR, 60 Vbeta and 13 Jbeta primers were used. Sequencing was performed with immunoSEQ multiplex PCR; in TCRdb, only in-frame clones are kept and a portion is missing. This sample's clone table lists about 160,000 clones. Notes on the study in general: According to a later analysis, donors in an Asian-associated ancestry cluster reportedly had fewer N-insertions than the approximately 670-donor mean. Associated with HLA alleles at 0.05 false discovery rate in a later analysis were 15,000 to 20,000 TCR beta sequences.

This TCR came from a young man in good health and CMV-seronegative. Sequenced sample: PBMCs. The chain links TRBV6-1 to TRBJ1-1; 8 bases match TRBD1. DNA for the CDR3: TGTGCCAGCAGTCAGACAGGGGCCGAAGCTTTCTTT. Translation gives CASSQTGAEAFF.